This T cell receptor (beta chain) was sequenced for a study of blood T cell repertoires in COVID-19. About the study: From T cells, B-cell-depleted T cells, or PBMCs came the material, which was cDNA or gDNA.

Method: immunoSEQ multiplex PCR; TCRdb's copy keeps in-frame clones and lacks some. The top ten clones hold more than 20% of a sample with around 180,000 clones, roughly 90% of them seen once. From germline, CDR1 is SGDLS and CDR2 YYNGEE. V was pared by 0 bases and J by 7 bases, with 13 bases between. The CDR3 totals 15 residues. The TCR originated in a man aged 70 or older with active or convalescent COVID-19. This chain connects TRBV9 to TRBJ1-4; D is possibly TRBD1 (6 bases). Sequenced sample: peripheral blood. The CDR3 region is CASSVAGGRGEKLFF. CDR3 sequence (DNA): TGTGCCAGCAGCGTAGCGGGGGGGCGCGGTGAAAAACTGTTTTTT.